The sample holds many counts of the clone carrying this TCR beta chain. What it recognizes is unknown. The CDR3 is made up of 14 amino acids. The germline gives CDR1 DFQATT, CDR2 SNEGSKA (reference sequence). V lost 2 bases and J lost 2, with 12 bases in between. The data are from a study of naive and memory T cell subsets. Amplification of ligated cDNA took four PCR rounds with SP2 and nested alpha and beta constant primers. For blood and skin samples, reverse transcription used TCR alpha and beta constant primers. TCRdb used MiXCR to reprocess the 5' RACE reads, holding one entry per CDR3 protein. The table records 55,000 to 70,000 distinct CDR3 sequences, about 7.1% of them present only once. TCR cDNA received a 3' ligated oligonucleotide that carried a UMI. Reverse transcription used DNase-treated unsorted total RNA, aiming for roughly 1 to 1,100 ng. Study-level findings and limits: Potentially, T cell activation and differentiation skew this RNA-based measurement.

This clonotype was sampled from a female donor in good health. The chain carries TRBV20-1 and TRBJ2-5; TRBD1 is a possible D gene (6 bases). Here the CDR3 reads CSARQGLAQETQYF. CDR3 bases: TGCAGTGCTAGACAGGGGTTAGCTCAAGAGACCCAGTACTTC.